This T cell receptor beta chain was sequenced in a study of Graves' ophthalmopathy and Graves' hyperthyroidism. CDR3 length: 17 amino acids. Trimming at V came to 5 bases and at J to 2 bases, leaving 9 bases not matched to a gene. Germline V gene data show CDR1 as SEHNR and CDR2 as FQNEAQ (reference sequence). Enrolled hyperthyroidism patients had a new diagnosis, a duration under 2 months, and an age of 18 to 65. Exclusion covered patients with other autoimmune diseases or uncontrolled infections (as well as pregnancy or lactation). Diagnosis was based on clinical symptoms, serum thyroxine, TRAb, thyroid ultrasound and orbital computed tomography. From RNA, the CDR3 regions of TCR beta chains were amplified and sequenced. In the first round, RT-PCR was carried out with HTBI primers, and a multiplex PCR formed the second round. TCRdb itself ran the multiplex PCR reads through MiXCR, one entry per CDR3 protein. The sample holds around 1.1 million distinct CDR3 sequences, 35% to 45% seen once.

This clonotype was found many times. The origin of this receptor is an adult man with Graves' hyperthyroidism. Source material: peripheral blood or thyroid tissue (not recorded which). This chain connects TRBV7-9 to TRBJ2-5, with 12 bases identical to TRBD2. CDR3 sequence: CASSTRTSGTQQETQYF. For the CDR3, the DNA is TGTGCCAGCAGCACCCGGACTAGCGGGACCCAGCAAGAGACCCAGTACTTC.